This T cell receptor beta chain was identified during a study of radiation and T cells in renal cell carcinoma. Study details: Nephrectomy followed 15 Gy stereotactic body radiation by 4 weeks.

Libraries were prepared by immunoSEQ multiplex PCR; TCRdb keeps only in-frame clonotypes and omits some of them. The data show more than 75,000 clones, 70% to 85% seen once. Sample time point: baseline pretreatment blood. Documented treatment: 15 Gy SBRT to primary tumor, nephrectomy 4 weeks later. The tumor was a clear cell renal cell carcinoma. Of note for this clone: Antigen specificity is unknown.

Study outcomes and limitations: Pretreatment tumor biopsies were lacking, so baseline clonotypes are unknown.

This CDR3 contains 16 residues. Trimming removed 1 base from V and 4 bases from J; junction bases left unmatched: 9. Germline lookup yields CDR1 LNHDA and CDR2 SQIVND (reference sequence). The chain joins TRBV19 to TRBJ2-5, with 7 bases aligning to TRBD1. This TCR was sampled from a man between 60 and 70 years old with renal cell carcinoma. Sequences were derived from blood, sampled from a patient whose treatment included radiotherapy and nephrectomy. CDR3: CASSIVGTEGAETQYF. The DNA for the CDR3 is TGTGCCAGTAGTATAGTGGGGACAGAGGGCGCAGAGACCCAGTACTTC.